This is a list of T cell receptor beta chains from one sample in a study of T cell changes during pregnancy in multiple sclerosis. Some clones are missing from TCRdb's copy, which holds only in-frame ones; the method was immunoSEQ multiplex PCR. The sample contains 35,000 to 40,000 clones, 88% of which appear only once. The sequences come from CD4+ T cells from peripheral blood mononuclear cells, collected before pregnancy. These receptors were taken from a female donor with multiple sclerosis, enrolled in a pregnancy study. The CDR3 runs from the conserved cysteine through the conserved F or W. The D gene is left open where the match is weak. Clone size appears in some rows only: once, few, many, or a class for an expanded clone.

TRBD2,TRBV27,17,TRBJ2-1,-,TGTGCCAGCCGGGGTGGGCCGGACAGGCGAGCGGGAGGTGAGCAGTTCTTC,CASRGGPDRRAGGEQFF
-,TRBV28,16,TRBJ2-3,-,TGTGCCAGCAGGGGCGGGACTGCCACGTACACAGATACGCAGTATTTT,CASRGGTATYTDTQYF
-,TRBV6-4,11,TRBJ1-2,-,TGTGCCAGCAGCCAGGGAAATGGCTACACCTTC,CASSQGNGYTF
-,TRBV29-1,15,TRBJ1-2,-,TGCAGCGTGGATGCTCCGGGACACAACATCTATGGCTACACCTTC,CSVDAPGHNIYGYTF
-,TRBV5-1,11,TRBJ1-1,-,TGCGCCAGCATAGGAGACACTGAAGCTTTCTTT,CASIGDTEAFF
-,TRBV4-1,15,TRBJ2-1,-,TGCGCCAGCAGCCAAGATCGCTATGCGATTCAACTTCGGTTCTTC,CASSQDRYAIQLRFF
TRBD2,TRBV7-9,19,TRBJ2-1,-,TGTGCCAGCAGCTTAATAGCGACTAGCGGGAGTCCGCCCTACAATGAGCAGTTCTTC,CASSLIATSGSPPYNEQFF
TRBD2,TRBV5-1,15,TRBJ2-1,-,TGCGCCAGCAGCTTGGGACTAGCGGGAATGAGTGAGCAGTTCTTC,CASSLGLAGMSEQFF
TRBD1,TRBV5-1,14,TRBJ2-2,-,TGCGCCAGCACAGGGGGCCCTGGCACCGGGGAGCTGTTTTTT,CASTGGPGTGELFF
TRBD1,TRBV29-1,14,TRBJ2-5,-,TGCAGCGTTTCCGGGACAGCGATACAAGAGACCCAGTACTTC,CSVSGTAIQETQYF
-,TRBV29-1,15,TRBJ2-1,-,TGCAGCGTTGGACGGGACACCCCCGGGTACAATGAGCAGTTCTTC,CSVGRDTPGYNEQFF
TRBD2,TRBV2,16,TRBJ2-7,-,TGTGCCAGCAGCTCCGGGACTAGCGGGGCAGTGAGCGAGCAGTACTTC,CASSSGTSGAVSEQYF
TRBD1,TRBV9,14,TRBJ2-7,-,TGTGCCAGCAGCGCAACCGGGACAGCCTACGAGCAGTACTTC,CASSATGTAYEQYF
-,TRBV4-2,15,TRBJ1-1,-,TGTGCCAGCAGCCCAAACTATCGGGTGGGCACTGAAGCTTTCTTT,CASSPNYRVGTEAFF
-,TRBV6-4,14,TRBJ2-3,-,TGTGCCGGCAGTGAACTTGTGGGCACAGATACGCAGTATTTT,CAGSELVGTDTQYF
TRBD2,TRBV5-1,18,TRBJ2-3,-,TGCGCCAGCAGCTCCACCGGGACTAGCGGGAGGTCCTCCGTTACGCAGTATTTT,CASSSTGTSGRSSVTQYF
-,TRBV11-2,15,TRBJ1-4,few,TGTGCCAGCAGCTTAGATCTCAGGGATAATGAAAAACTGTTTTTT,CASSLDLRDNEKLFF
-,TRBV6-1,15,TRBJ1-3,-,TGTGCCAGCGTTAACAGGGTGTATTCTGGAAACACCATATATTTT,CASVNRVYSGNTIYF
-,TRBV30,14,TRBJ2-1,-,TGTGCCTGGAATTCGGTCCTCCTATACAATGAGCAGTTCTTC,CAWNSVLLYNEQFF
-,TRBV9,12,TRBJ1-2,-,TGTGCCAGCAGTATGGACAGCTATGGCTACACCTTC,CASSMDSYGYTF
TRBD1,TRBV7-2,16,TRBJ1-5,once,TGTGCCAGCAGCCTTGCCGGGACAGGAGTCAATCAGCCCCAGCATTTT,CASSLAGTGVNQPQHF
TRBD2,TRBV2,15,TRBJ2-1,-,TGTGCCAGCAGTCGGGAGGGCCGATCCTACAATGAGCAGTTCTTC,CASSREGRSYNEQFF
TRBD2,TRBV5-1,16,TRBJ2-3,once,TGCGCCAGCAGCCATCAACTAGCGGCTAGCACAGATACGCAGTATTTT,CASSHQLAASTDTQYF
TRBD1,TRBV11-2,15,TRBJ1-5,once,TGTGCCAGCAGCTCGGGACAGGGTGGCAATCAGCCCCAGCATTTT,CASSSGQGGNQPQHF
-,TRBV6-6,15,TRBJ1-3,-,TGTGCCAGCAGTTACTTGACAGGCTCTGGAAACACCATATATTTT,CASSYLTGSGNTIYF
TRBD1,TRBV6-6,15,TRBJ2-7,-,TGTGCCAGCAGTTGGACAGGTGCTAGCTCCTACGAGCAGTACTTC,CASSWTGASSYEQYF
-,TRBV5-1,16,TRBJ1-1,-,TGCGCCAGCAGCTTGTGGGGGGTTGGCGTGAACACTGAAGCTTTCTTT,CASSLWGVGVNTEAFF
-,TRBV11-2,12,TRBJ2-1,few,TGTGCCAGCAGCAGGGGGAACCATGAGCAGTTCTTC,CASSRGNHEQFF
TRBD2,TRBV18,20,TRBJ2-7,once,TGTGCCAGCTCACCACGACCGGGACTAGCGGGAGATTTTAGGTCCTACGAGCAGTACTTC,CASSPRPGLAGDFRSYEQYF
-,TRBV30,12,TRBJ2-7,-,TGTGCCTGGAGTGTACACTACTACGAGCAGTACTTC,CAWSVHYYEQYF
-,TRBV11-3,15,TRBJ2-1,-,TGTGCCAGCAGCTTAGGCACCGGGGAGAGAAATGAGCAGTTCTTC,CASSLGTGERNEQFF
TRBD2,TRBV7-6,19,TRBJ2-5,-,TGTGCCAGCAGCTTGGGCAAAAAAATCCGGGAGGGCCTTAGAGAGACCCAGTACTTC,CASSLGKKIREGLRETQYF
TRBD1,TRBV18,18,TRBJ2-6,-,TGTGCCAGCTCACCTCCGGGACAGGGGCTCTCTGGGGCCAACGTCCTGACTTTC,CASSPPGQGLSGANVLTF
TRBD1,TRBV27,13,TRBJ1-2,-,TGTGCCAGCAGTGTCGGACAGGGCCATGGCTACACCTTC,CASSVGQGHGYTF
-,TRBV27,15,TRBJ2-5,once,TGTGCCAGCAGTCCTAGCGTCGGGGGTGGAGAGACCCAGTACTTC,CASSPSVGGGETQYF
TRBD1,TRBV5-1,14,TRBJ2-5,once,TGCGCCAGCAGCCCGGGGACAGGACAAGAGACCCAGTACTTC,CASSPGTGQETQYF
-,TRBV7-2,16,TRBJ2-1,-,TGTGCCAGCAGCTTCCCGGGAAGGTTGGCATACAATGAGCAGTTCTTC,CASSFPGRLAYNEQFF
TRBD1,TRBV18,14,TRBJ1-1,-,TGTGCCAGCTCACAACCGGGACAGGGGTTTTCAGCTTTCTTT,CASSQPGQGFSAFF
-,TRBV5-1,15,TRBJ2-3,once,TGCGCCAGCAGCTTAGGCGGGCAAACCACAGATACGCAGTATTTT,CASSLGGQTTDTQYF
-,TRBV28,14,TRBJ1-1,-,TGTGCCAGCAGTTTACGCAGGGTCAACACTGAAGCTTTCTTT,CASSLRRVNTEAFF
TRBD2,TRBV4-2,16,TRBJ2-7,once,TGTGCCAGCAGCCAACAACTAGCGGGGACCACCTACGAGCAGTACTTC,CASSQQLAGTTYEQYF
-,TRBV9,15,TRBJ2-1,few,TGTGCCAGCAGCGTATTGGCTAGCGCCCTCAATGAGCAGTTCTTC,CASSVLASALNEQFF
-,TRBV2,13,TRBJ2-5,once,TGTGCCAGCACTCCGGGAGCCCAAGAGACCCAGTACTTC,CASTPGAQETQYF
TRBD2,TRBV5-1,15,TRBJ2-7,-,TGCGCCAGCAGCAGCGGACTAGCGGGCTCAGGGGAGCAGTACTTC,CASSSGLAGSGEQYF
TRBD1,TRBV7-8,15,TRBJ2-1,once,TGTGCCAGCAGCAAGGGACAGGGGGCGGTCAATGAGCAGTTCTTC,CASSKGQGAVNEQFF
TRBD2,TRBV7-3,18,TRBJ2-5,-,TGTGCCAGCAGCTTCGGGAGGACGGGACTCCCCTTCCAAGAGACCCAGTACTTC,CASSFGRTGLPFQETQYF
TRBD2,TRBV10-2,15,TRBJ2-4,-,TGCGCCAGCAGTGAGTGGGCGGGAGGCCAAAACATTCAGTACTTC,CASSEWAGGQNIQYF
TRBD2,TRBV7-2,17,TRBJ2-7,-,TGTGCCAGCAGCTCGCAGACTAGCGGGGGAGGCTCCTACGAGCAGTACTTC,CASSSQTSGGGSYEQYF
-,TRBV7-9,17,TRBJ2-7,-,TGTGCCAGCAGCTTGGGCGGGTCAGGAGCTATTTCCTACGAGCAGTACTTC,CASSLGGSGAISYEQYF
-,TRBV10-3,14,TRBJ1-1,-,TGTGCCACCAATACAGGGTTGACGAACACTGAAGCTTTCTTT,CATNTGLTNTEAFF
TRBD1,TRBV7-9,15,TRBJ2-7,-,TGTGCCAGCAGCTCCCAGGGGGCTGTCTCCTACGAGCAGTACTTC,CASSSQGAVSYEQYF
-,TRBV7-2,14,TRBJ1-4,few,TGTGCCAGCACTAAGGAGGGAACTAATGAAAAACTGTTTTTT,CASTKEGTNEKLFF
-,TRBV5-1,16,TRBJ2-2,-,TGCGCCAGCAGACCGTCCAGGGGCTCTATAGCCGGGGAGCTGTTTTTT,CASRPSRGSIAGELFF
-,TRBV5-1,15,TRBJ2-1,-,TGCGCCAGCAGCTTGGACCCCGGGAGCCCTAATGAGCAGTTCTTC,CASSLDPGSPNEQFF